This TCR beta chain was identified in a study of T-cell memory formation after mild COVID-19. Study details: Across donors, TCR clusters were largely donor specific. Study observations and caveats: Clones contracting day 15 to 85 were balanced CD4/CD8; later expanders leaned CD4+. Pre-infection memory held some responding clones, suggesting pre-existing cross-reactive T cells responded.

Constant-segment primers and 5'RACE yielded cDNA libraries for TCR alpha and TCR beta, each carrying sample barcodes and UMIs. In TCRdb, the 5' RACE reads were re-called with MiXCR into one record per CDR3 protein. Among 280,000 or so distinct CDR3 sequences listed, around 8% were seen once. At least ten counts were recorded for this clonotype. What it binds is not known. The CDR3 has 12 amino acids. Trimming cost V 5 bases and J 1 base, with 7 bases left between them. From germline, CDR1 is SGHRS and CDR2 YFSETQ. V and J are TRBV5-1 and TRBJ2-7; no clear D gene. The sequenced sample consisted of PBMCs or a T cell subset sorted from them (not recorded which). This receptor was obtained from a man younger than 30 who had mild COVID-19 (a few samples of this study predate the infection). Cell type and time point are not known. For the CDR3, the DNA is TGCGCCAGCAGGGAGCAATCCTACGAGCAGTACTTC. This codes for CASREQSYEQYF. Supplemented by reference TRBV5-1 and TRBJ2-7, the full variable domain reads KAGVTQTPRYLIKTRGQQVTLSCSPISGHRSVSWYQQTPGQGLQFLFEYFSETQRNKGNFPGRFSGRQFSNSRSEMNVSTLELGDSALYLCASREQSYEQYFGPGTRLTVT.